This TCR delta chain was observed in a study of γδ T cells in repeated Plasmodium falciparum infection. Turning to the study itself: Donors had four controlled P. falciparum NF54 infections over around 640 days. Malian samples came from no-transmission periods or across acute febrile malaria episodes. Findings and limits, study-wide: Waves of new clonotype selection appeared after repeated controlled infections in Vdelta2-negative, largely Vdelta1+, gammadelta T cells. One small rural Malian village, predominantly a single ethnic group, supplied the cohort.

Germline V gene data show CDR1 as TSWWSYY and CDR2 as QGS. The CDR3 runs to 20 residues. V was shortened by 4 bases and J by 7 bases, with 34 bases between the two germline ends. This clone has just a few counts. What it binds is not known. Translating this DNA gives a protein that differs at residue 11 from the TCRdb one, which belongs to a much larger clone; a read error is likely, and the protein shown is this translation. TCRdb re-called the multiplex PCR reads with CATT. Of about 50,000 delta-chain clones listed, 1.9% are singletons. Vgamma9/Vdelta2+ and Vdelta2-negative gammadelta T cells were flow-sorted from PBMC for bulk sequencing.

The chain employs TRDV1 and TRDJ1, with a tentative D call TRDD2 (6 bases). No J gene is reported in TCRdb; it was inferred here by comparing the DNA with germline. The sample was gamma-delta T cells from blood. This TCR came from a pool of human donors (malaria-infected and uninfected, not separated). The CDR3 coding sequence is TGTGCTCTTGGGGGACGCTCCGTATTCCTATGCCGTAATGGCGACCTTAAACTCATCTTT. Amino acids: CALGGRSVFLCRNGDLKLIF.